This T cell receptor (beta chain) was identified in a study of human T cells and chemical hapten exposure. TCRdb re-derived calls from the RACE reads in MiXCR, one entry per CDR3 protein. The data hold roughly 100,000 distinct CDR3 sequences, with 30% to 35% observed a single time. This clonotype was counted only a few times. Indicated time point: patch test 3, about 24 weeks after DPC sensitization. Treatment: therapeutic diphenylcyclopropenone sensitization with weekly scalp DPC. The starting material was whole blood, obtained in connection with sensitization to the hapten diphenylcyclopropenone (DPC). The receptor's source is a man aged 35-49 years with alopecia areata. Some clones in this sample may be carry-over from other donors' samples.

The CDR3 reads CASTKGLYSYEQYF. CDR3 DNA sequence: TGTGCCAGCACAAAAGGGTTATACTCCTACGAGCAGTACTTC. The V gene is TRBV6-5, the J gene TRBJ2-7; D call uncertain. Trimming cost V 7 bases and J 0 bases, with 13 bases left between them. This CDR3 is built from 14 residues. Germline V gene lookup returns CDR1 MNHEY and CDR2 SVGAGI.